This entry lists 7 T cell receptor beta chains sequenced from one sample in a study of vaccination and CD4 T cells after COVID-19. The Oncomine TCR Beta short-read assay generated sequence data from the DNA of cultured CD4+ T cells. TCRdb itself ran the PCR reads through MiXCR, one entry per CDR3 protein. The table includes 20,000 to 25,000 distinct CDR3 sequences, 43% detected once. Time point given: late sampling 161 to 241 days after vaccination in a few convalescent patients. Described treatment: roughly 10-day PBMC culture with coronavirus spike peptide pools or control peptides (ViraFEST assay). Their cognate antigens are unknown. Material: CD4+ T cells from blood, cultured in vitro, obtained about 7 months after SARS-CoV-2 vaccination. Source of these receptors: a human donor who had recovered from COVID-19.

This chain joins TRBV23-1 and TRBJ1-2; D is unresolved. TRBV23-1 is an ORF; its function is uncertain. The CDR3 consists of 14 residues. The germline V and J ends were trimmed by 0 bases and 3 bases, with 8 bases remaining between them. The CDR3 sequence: CASSQSGSDYGYTF. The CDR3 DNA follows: TGCGCCAGCAGTCAATCCGGCAGCGACTATGGCTACACCTTC.

In nucleotides, the CDR3 is TGTGCCAGCAGTGACTCCGGGACAGGGATAGATACGCAGTATTTT. This sequence encodes CASSDSGTGIDTQYF. The chain joins TRBV6-4 to TRBJ2-3; TRBD1 agrees at 9 bases. V shed 0 bases, J shed 5 bases, and the junction held 3 bases outside the gene matches. This CDR3 comprises 15 residues. Germline values: CDR1 MRHNA, CDR2 SNTAGT.

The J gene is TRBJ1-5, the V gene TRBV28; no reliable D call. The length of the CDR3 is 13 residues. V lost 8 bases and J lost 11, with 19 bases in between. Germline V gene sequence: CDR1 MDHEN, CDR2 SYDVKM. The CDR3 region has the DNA TGTGCCAGCGGAGAACCTATGATCAGGTCCCAGCATTTT. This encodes CASGEPMIRSQHF.

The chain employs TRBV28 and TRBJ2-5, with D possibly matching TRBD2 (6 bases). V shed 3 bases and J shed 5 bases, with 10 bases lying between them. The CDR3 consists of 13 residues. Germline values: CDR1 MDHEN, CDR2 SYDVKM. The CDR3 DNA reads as TGTGCCAGCAGTTTGACGGGAGCTGAGACCCAGTACTTC. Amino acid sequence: CASSLTGAETQYF.

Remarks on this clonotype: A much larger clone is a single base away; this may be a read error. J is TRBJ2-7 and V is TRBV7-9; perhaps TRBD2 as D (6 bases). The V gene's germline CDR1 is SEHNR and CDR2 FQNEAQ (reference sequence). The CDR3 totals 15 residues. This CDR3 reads CASSLGDFPDYGQYF. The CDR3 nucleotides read TGTGCCAGCAGCTTAGGGGACTTCCCCGACTACGGGCAGTACTTC.

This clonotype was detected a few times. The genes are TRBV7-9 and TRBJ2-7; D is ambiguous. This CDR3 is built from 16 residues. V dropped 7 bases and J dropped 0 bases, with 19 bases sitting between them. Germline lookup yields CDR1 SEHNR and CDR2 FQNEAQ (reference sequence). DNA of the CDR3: TGTGCCAGCACCCCAACCGCAGCAGTTTACTCCTACGAGCAGTACTTC. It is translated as CASTPTAAVYSYEQYF.

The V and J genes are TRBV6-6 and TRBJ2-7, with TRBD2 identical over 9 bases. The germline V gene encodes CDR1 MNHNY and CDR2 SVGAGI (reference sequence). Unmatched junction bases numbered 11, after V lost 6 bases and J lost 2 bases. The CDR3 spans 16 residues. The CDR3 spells CASRFDSSGNTYEQYF. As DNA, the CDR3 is TGTGCCAGCAGATTTGACTCTAGCGGGAACACCTACGAGCAGTACTTC.